A selection of T cell receptor beta chains follows, all from one sample in a study of T cells after yellow fever vaccination. Via MiXCR, TCRdb re-called the 5' RACE reads, giving one row per CDR3 protein. The sample consists of hundreds of thousands of distinct CDR3 sequences, about 14% of them appearing once. The sample was PBMCs, taken on the day of the yellow fever booster vaccination. All receptors come from a man aged 30-40 years who received the YFV17D yellow fever vaccine. CDR3s include the opening cysteine and the closing phenylalanine or tryptophan. A D gene is named only where the DNA matches it firmly. Size values are once, few and many counts, or a class for expanded clones, and some rows have none.

d_gene	abundance	v_gene	j_gene	CDR3aa	CDR3nt
.	.	TRBV4-2	TRBJ1-2	CASRPRLDFYGYTF	TGTGCCAGCAGACCCCGGCTAGACTTCTATGGCTACACCTTC
.	.	TRBV20-1	TRBJ2-5	CSARGQDWTKGTQYF	TGCAGTGCTAGAGGACAGGATTGGACAAAAGGGACCCAGTACTTC
.	few	TRBV6-5	TRBJ2-1	CASSQGRQQQFF	TGTGCCAGCAGTCAGGGACGTCAGCAGCAGTTCTTC
TRBD2	few	TRBV12-3/TRBV12-4	TRBJ2-7	CASSSLAGLYEQYF	TGTGCCAGCAGTTCCTTAGCGGGACTCTACGAGCAGTACTTC
.	few	TRBV7-2	TRBJ1-1	CASSLRQANTEAFF	TGTGCCAGCAGCTTAAGGCAGGCGAACACTGAAGCTTTCTTT
.	.	TRBV20-1	TRBJ2-7	CSAPNPLSYEQYF	TGCAGTGCCCCCAACCCGCTCTCCTACGAGCAGTACTTC
TRBD1	many	TRBV27	TRBJ2-7	CASSSRTGGEQYF	TGTGCCAGCAGTTCACGGACAGGGGGCGAGCAGTACTTC
.	.	TRBV7-2	TRBJ2-5	CASGFLWGEETQYF	TGTGCCAGCGGATTCTTATGGGGAGAAGAGACCCAGTACTTC
TRBD2	.	TRBV4-2	TRBJ2-1	CASSQDLGLAGNYNEQFF	TGTGCCAGCAGCCAAGATCTCGGGCTAGCGGGGAACTACAATGAGCAGTTCTTC
.	.	TRBV29-1	TRBJ2-1	CSSGGSYYNEQFF	TGCAGCTCTGGAGGAAGCTACTACAATGAGCAGTTCTTC
.	few	TRBV9	TRBJ2-3	CASSAWEPTDTQYF	TGTGCCAGCAGCGCCTGGGAACCCACAGATACGCAGTATTTT
TRBD1	few	TRBV19	TRBJ2-7	CASSQYRGLNEQYF	TGTGCCAGTAGTCAGTACAGGGGGCTAAACGAGCAGTACTTC
TRBD1	few	TRBV19	TRBJ2-1	CASSIGTVKEGEQFF	TGTGCCAGTAGTATCGGGACAGTTAAGGAAGGTGAGCAGTTCTTC
.	few	TRBV7-9	TRBJ1-3	CASRQGSSGNTIYF	TGTGCCAGCAGACAGGGAAGCTCTGGAAACACCATATATTTT
.	few	TRBV18	TRBJ1-5	CASSPVGQSNQPQHF	TGTGCCAGCTCACCGGTAGGACAGAGCAATCAGCCCCAGCATTTT
.	.	TRBV3-1	TRBJ2-1	CASSQVRNEQFF	TGTGCCAGCAGCCAGGTTAGGAATGAGCAGTTCTTC
TRBD2	.	TRBV28	TRBJ2-5	CASSSSSGIRGETLYF	TGTGCCAGCAGTTCTTCTAGCGGGATTCGTGGTGAGACCCTGTACTTC
.	few	TRBV5-6	TRBJ1-1	CASSLWTTEAFF	TGTGCCAGCAGCTTGTGGACCACAGAAGCTTTCTTT
.	few	TRBV14	TRBJ2-2	CASSQPVPLDWRTNTGELFF	TGTGCCAGCAGCCAACCTGTTCCTCTGGACTGGCGAACGAACACCGGGGAGCTGTTTTTT
.	few	TRBV19	TRBJ2-5	CASSVPEQETQYF	TGTGCCAGTAGTGTCCCAGAACAAGAGACCCAGTACTTC
.	.	TRBV3-1	TRBJ2-1	CASSPFSSGEQFF	TGTGCCAGCAGCCCATTTTCTAGTGGTGAGCAGTTCTTC
.	many	TRBV7-2	TRBJ2-3	CASSLETGDTQYF	TGTGCCAGCAGCTTAGAGACAGGAGATACGCAGTATTTT
TRBD1	many	TRBV5-1	TRBJ2-7	CASSSDRGWLSEQYF	TGCGCCAGCAGCTCTGACAGGGGGTGGTTGAGCGAGCAGTACTTC
.	.	TRBV6-1	TRBJ2-5	CASKYGRGSETQYF	TGTGCCAGCAAGTACGGCAGGGGTTCAGAGACCCAGTACTTC
.	few	TRBV3-1	TRBJ2-1	CASSQRENGGEQFF	TGTGCCAGCAGCCAACGGGAGAACGGGGGTGAGCAGTTCTTC
.	.	TRBV9	TRBJ2-5	CASSARTRPETQYF	TGTGCCAGCAGCGCGCGCACTAGACCAGAGACCCAGTACTTC
TRBD2	.	TRBV18	TRBJ2-5	CASSPNVRGRALIETQYF	TGTGCCAGCTCACCAAATGTTCGCGGGAGGGCATTGATCGAGACCCAGTACTTC
TRBD1	few	TRBV30	TRBJ1-2	CAWSLQGAGGYTF	TGTGCCTGGAGTCTTCAGGGGGCCGGGGGCTACACCTTC
.	few	TRBV6-5	TRBJ2-4	CASSYTVGGPNIQYF	TGTGCCAGCAGCTACACCGTCGGCGGCCCCAACATTCAGTACTTC
TRBD1	.	TRBV6-5	TRBJ1-1	CASSYSAGGFTEAFF	TGTGCCAGCAGTTACTCGGCAGGGGGTTTCACTGAAGCTTTCTTT
.	.	TRBV10-3	TRBJ1-3	CAISEGAPGNTIYF	TGTGCCATCAGTGAGGGCGCTCCTGGAAACACCATATATTTT
TRBD1	few	TRBV7-2	TRBJ2-2	CASSSRQGHGELFF	TGTGCCAGCAGCTCCCGACAGGGCCACGGGGAGCTGTTTTTT
.	.	TRBV20-1	TRBJ1-6	CSASPRATNSPLHF	TGCAGTGCTAGCCCCAGGGCAACTAATTCACCCCTCCACTTT
TRBD2	few	TRBV6-5	TRBJ2-2	CASSWGLAGGPAGELFF	TGTGCCAGCAGTTGGGGACTAGCGGGAGGGCCCGCCGGGGAGCTGTTTTTT
TRBD2	.	TRBV20-1	TRBJ2-1	CSAGRTKSGRNNYEQFF	TGCAGTGCTGGACGAACTAAAAGCGGGAGGAATAATTATGAGCAGTTCTTC
.	many	TRBV7-7	TRBJ2-1	CASSLDSPGEQFF	TGTGCCAGCAGCCTTGATTCGCCGGGTGAGCAGTTCTTC
TRBD1	.	TRBV5-6	TRBJ2-5	CASSLVTGGVETQYF	TGTGCCAGCAGCTTGGTGACAGGGGGCGTGGAGACCCAGTACTTC
.	few	TRBV28	TRBJ2-5	CASNHRMRETQYF	TGTGCCAGCAATCACAGAATGAGGGAGACCCAGTACTTC
.	.	TRBV12-3/TRBV12-4	TRBJ1-1	CASSLAPITEAFF	TGTGCCAGCAGTTTAGCGCCCATCACTGAAGCTTTCTTT
TRBD2	.	TRBV7-8	TRBJ2-2	CASIPELAGVGTGELFF	TGTGCCAGCATCCCGGAACTAGCGGGAGTCGGCACCGGGGAGCTGTTTTTT
.	few	TRBV30	TRBJ2-3	CAWSWWRFGDGTDTQYF	TGTGCCTGGAGTTGGTGGAGATTCGGGGATGGGACAGATACGCAGTATTTT
TRBD1	.	TRBV20-1	TRBJ2-1	CSARDRQGAYNEQFF	TGCAGTGCTAGAGATAGGCAGGGGGCTTACAATGAGCAGTTCTTC
.	few	TRBV19	TRBJ1-2	CASSPGTPNYGYTF	TGTGCCAGTAGTCCAGGGACCCCTAACTATGGCTACACCTTC
TRBD2	few	TRBV27	TRBJ2-2	CASSLLGGMTGELFF	TGTGCCAGCAGTTTGTTGGGGGGGATGACCGGGGAGCTGTTTTTT
.	.	TRBV30	TRBJ2-2	CAWSAGTGLANTGELFF	TGTGCCTGGAGTGCCGGGACAGGACTAGCGAACACCGGGGAGCTGTTTTTT
TRBD2	.	TRBV9	TRBJ2-6	CASSTGLAGNSGANVLTF	TGTGCCAGCAGCACCGGACTAGCGGGGAACTCTGGGGCCAACGTCCTGACTTTC
TRBD2	few	TRBV2	TRBJ2-3	CASEGLSTDTQYF	TGTGCCAGCGAGGGACTAAGCACAGATACGCAGTATTTT
.	few	TRBV29-1	TRBJ1-2	CSAKRPGDYGYTF	TGCAGCGCTAAGAGGCCCGGGGACTATGGCTACACCTTC
.	.	TRBV7-2	TRBJ2-1	CASSSANRAGSGKFF	TGTGCCAGCAGCTCGGCGAACAGGGCTGGCAGTGGGAAGTTCTTC
TRBD1	once	TRBV27	TRBJ2-7	CASSPISGTGSYEQYF	TGTGCCAGCAGTCCCATTTCCGGGACAGGTTCCTACGAGCAGTACTTC
TRBD2	.	TRBV7-6	TRBJ2-7	CASSRRPASGRSYSYEQYF	TGTGCCAGCAGTCGGCGGCCAGCTAGCGGGAGGTCCTACTCCTACGAGCAGTACTTC
TRBD2	few	TRBV6-1	TRBJ2-3	CASSDLAGGPTSTDTQYF	TGTGCCAGCAGTGACCTAGCGGGAGGACCCACTAGCACAGATACGCAGTATTTT
.	.	TRBV7-2	TRBJ2-7	CASSPHRQFYEQYF	TGTGCCAGCAGCCCTCACCGACAGTTCTACGAGCAGTACTTC
TRBD1	.	TRBV12-3/TRBV12-4	TRBJ1-4	CASRNGQGVSNEKLFF	TGTGCCAGCAGGAATGGACAGGGTGTGTCTAATGAAAAACTGTTTTTT
TRBD2	.	TRBV29-1	TRBJ2-2	CSVASGTNTGELFF	TGCAGCGTCGCTAGCGGGACGAACACCGGGGAGCTGTTTTTT
TRBD1	.	TRBV20-1	TRBJ1-1	CSATRTGWDTEAFF	TGCAGTGCTACCCGGACAGGGTGGGACACTGAAGCTTTCTTT
TRBD2	few	TRBV12-3/TRBV12-4	TRBJ2-1	CASSLTSGSGGEQFF	TGTGCCAGCAGTTTGACTAGCGGGAGCGGTGGTGAGCAGTTCTTC
TRBD1	few	TRBV7-9	TRBJ2-5	CASSLALGQGLETQYF	TGTGCCAGCAGCTTAGCGCTGGGACAGGGGTTGGAGACCCAGTACTTC